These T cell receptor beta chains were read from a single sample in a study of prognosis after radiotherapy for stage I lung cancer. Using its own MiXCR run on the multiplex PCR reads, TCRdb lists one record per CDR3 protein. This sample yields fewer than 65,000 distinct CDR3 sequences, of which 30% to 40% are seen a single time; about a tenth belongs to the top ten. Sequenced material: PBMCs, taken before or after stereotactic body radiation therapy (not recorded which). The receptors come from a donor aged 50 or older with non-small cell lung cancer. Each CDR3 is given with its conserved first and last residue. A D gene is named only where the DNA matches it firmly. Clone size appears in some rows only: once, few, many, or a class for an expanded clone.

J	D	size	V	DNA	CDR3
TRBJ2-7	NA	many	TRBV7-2	TGTGCCAGCAGCTTTAGTCAGCTGGGCGAGCAGTACTTC	CASSFSQLGEQYF
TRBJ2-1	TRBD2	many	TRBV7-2	TGTGCCAGCAGCTTAGTAAGCGGGGGGAGCTCCTACAATGAGCAGTTCTTC	CASSLVSGGSSYNEQFF
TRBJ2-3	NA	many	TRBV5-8	TGTGCCAGCAGCTTGTCTCCGGGGGCGGACGCAGATACGCAGTATTTT	CASSLSPGADADTQYF
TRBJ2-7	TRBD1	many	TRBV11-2	TGTGCCAGCAGCTTAGATTGGTCCGGGACAGGGGGCCGGAGCGAGCAGTACTTC	CASSLDWSGTGGRSEQYF
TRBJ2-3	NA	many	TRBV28	TGTGCCAGCAGGACTGCAGGCTACACAGATACGCAGTATTTT	CASRTAGYTDTQYF
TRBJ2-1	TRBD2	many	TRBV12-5	TGTGCTAGTGCCAAGAGCGGGAGCATAGGCAATGAGCAGTTCTTC	CASAKSGSIGNEQFF
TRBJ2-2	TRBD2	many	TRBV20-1	TGCAGTGCTAGATCCCTAGCGGGAGGGCCCGGTACCGGGGAGCTGTTTTTT	CSARSLAGGPGTGELFF
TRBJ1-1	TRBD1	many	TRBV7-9	TGTGCCAGCAGTCCTCCAGGGGGGCGGACTGAAGCTTTCTTT	CASSPPGGRTEAFF
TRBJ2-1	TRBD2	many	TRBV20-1	TGCAGTGCTACAATAGAGGCGGGAGGGCGGCAGTTCTTC	CSATIEAGGRQFF
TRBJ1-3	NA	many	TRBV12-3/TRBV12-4	TGTGCCAGCACCTACTCTACTGGAAACACCATATATTTT	CASTYSTGNTIYF
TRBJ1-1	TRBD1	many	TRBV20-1	TGCAGTGCTAGAGACCCGACAGGGCCGGGCACTGAAGCTTTCTTT	CSARDPTGPGTEAFF
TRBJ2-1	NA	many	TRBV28	TGTGCCAGCACCCGGGGGGCCCCCTACAATGAGCAGTTCTTC	CASTRGAPYNEQFF
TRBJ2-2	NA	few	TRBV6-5	TGTTCCAGCACACAGGCCACCGGTGAGCTGTTTTTT	CSSTQATGELFF
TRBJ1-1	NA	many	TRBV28	TGTGCCAGCAGTTTGTCGGTTGAAGCTTTCTTT	CASSLSVEAFF
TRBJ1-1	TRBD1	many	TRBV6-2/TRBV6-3	TGTGCCAGCAGTCCTTACAGGGGCTCTATAAGAGGCACTGAAGCTTTCTTT	CASSPYRGSIRGTEAFF
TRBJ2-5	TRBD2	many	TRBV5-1	TGCGCCAGCAGTTATATAGCGGGACAACAAGAGACCCAGTACTTC	CASSYIAGQQETQYF
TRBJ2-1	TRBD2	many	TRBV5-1	TGCGCCAGCAGCTTGGTTGCGGGACTAGCGGGCAATGAGCAGTTCTTC	CASSLVAGLAGNEQFF
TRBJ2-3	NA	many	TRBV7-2	TGTGCCAGCAGCTCGTGGGGCTACTCGGCGGATACGCAGTATTTT	CASSSWGYSADTQYF
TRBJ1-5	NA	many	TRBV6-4	TGTGCCAGCAGTGAACGTCCGTATCAGCCCCAGCATTTT	CASSERPYQPQHF
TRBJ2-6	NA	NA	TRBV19	TGTGCCAGTAGCGGACATGGAGGCGCTGGGGCCAACTTCCTGACTTTC	CASSGHGGAGANFLTF
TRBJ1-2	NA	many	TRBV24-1	TGTGCCACCAGTGGGGGCCGCGGAGCGGGCTACACCTTC	CATSGGRGAGYTF
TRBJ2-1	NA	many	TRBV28	TGTGCCAGCAGTTACCAGCGGAATGAGCAGTTCTTC	CASSYQRNEQFF
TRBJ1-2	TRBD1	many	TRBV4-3	TGCGCCAGCAGCCAAGTAACAGGGGACTATGGCTACACCTTC	CASSQVTGDYGYTF
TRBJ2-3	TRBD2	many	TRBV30	TGTGCCTGGAGACTAGCGGCTAGCACAGATACGCAGTATTTT	CAWRLAASTDTQYF
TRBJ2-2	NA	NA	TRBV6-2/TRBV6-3	TGTGCCAGCCAGGGCCCGAGGTGTGCCGGGGAGCTGTTATTT	CASQGPRCAGELLF
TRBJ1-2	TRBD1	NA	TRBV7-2	TGTGCCAGCAGCTTAATGGGGACAGTTACTAACTATGGCTACACCTTT	CASSLMGTVTNYGYTF
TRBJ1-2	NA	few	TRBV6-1	TGTGCCAGCAGTGCCCGCGGTGGGGGGTTGGGTGGCTACACCTTC	CASSARGGGLGGYTF
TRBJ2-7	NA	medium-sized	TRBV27	TGTGCCAGCAGCCGACTGTACTCCTACGAGCAGTACTTC	CASSRLYSYEQYF
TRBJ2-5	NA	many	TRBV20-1	TGCAGTGCTAGAGATCCTGGGGTTAGCTCCGTTGAGACCCAGTACTTC	CSARDPGVSSVETQYF
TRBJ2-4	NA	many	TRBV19	TGTGCCAGTAGTCCTCGGACGGGGGCCAAAAACATTCAGTACTTC	CASSPRTGAKNIQYF
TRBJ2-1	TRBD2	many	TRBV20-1	TGCAGTGCTGCGGGACTAGCGGGCAATGAGCAGTTCTTC	CSAAGLAGNEQFF
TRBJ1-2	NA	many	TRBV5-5	TGTGCCACTTCGAAGGCAGGGAACGGCGGATTAGGCTACACCTTC	CATSKAGNGGLGYTF
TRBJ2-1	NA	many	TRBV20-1	TGCAGTGCTCCTCCCCGTAGCGGAGCGTACAATGAGCAGTTCTTC	CSAPPRSGAYNEQFF
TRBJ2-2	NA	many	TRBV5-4	TGTGCCAGCAGCTTGGACCAGGGGAACACCGGGGAGCTGTTTTTT	CASSLDQGNTGELFF
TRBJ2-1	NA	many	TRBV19	TGTGCCAGTAGTATAGCGGGTCCGTACAATGAGCAGTTCTTC	CASSIAGPYNEQFF
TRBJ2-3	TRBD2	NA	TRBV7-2	TGTGCCAGCAGCTTAGCCCCTAGCGGTAGCGGGACATATACGCAGTATTTT	CASSLAPSGSGTYTQYF
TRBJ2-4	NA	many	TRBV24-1	TGTGCCACCAGTGACCGGGGACCTTCGGCGGTTCAGTACTTC	CATSDRGPSAVQYF
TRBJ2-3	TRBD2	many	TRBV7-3	TGTGCCAGCAGCACCGGGACTAGCGGTCGAGCGGCAGATACGCAGTATTTT	CASSTGTSGRAADTQYF
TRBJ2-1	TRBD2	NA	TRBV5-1	TGCGCCAGCCAGGAGCGGGGGGAGGGTCATGAGCAGTTCTTC	CASQERGEGHEQFF
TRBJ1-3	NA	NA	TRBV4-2	TGTGCCAGCAGCCAAGTTGTGTATACTGGAAACACCATATATTTC	CASSQVVYTGNTIYF
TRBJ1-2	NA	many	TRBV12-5	TGTGCTAGTGGTTCCCGGACTGGGGATGGCTACACCTTC	CASGSRTGDGYTF
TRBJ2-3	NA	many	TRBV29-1	TGCAGCGTTGAACGGTCAGGAGGGAGCACAGATACGCAGTATTTT	CSVERSGGSTDTQYF
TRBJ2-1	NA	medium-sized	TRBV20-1	TGCAGTGCTAGAGTGGGGGAATGGGAGGGGGATGAGCAGTTCTTC	CSARVGEWEGDEQFF
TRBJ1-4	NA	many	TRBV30	TGTGCCTGGACAACAGGGGAAAAACTGTTTTTT	CAWTTGEKLFF
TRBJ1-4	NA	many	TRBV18	TGTGCCAGCTCACCACCGAATGATGAAAAACTGTTTTTT	CASSPPNDEKLFF
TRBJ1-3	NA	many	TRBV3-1	TGTGCCAGCAGCGTGGCGGACACCATATATTTT	CASSVADTIYF
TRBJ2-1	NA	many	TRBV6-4	TGTGCCAGCAGTGAACGAACCACCGGTGAGCAGTTCTTC	CASSERTTGEQFF
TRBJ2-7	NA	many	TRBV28	TGTGCCAGCAGTTTTAGAAGATTTTTGAGGTCCTACGAGCAGTACTTC	CASSFRRFLRSYEQYF
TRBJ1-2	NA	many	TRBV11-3	TGTGCCAGCAGCTTAAGTACTGGGGCATATGGCTACACCTTC	CASSLSTGAYGYTF
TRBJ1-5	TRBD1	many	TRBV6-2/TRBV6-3	TGTGCCAGTCGCCCAGGGGGCCATAGCAATCAGCCCCAGCATTTT	CASRPGGHSNQPQHF
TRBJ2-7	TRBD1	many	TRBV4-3	TGCGCCAGCAGCCAAGACGTCGTGGGACAGGGGCGGGTTGACGAGCAGTACTTC	CASSQDVVGQGRVDEQYF
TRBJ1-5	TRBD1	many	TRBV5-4	TGTGCCAGCAGCCGACAGGGGGCAGGGCAGCCCCAGCATTTT	CASSRQGAGQPQHF
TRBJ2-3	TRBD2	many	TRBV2	TGTGCCAGCAGTGGGACTAGCGGGATAGATACGCAGTATTTT	CASSGTSGIDTQYF